This T cell receptor beta chain comes out of a study of blood T cell repertoires in COVID-19. Sequenced by immunoSEQ multiplex PCR; TCRdb stores in-frame clones only, minus some. The data contain roughly 250,000 clones, approximately 91% of them seen just once; the ten biggest clones take up over 2%. The length of the CDR3 is 13 residues. V dropped 6 bases and J dropped 7 bases, with 16 bases sitting between them. CDR1 and CDR2 from the germline V gene are MNHEY and SVGAGI. Ages ranged from about 18 to 89 years, with residence in approximately 25 US areas. The receptor was isolated from a woman between 35 and 50 years old with acute COVID-19. Sequencing input: PBMCs or T cells enriched from blood (not recorded which). The chain uses TRBV6-5 and TRBJ2-7; a weak D match, TRBD1 (6 bases). The CDR3 here is CASSPIQGREQYF. Here the CDR3 DNA reads TGTGCCAGCAGCCCAATACAGGGTAGGGAGCAGTACTTC.